The 22 T cell receptor beta chains reported below all come from one sample, sequenced in a study of blood T cells in healthy people across ages. It was with a sample-barcoded 5' primer and a J-beta primer mix that a second PCR of roughly 7 to 12 cycles was run. TCRdb reanalysed the 5' RACE reads using MiXCR and keeps one entry per CDR3 protein. The sample includes 920,000 or so distinct CDR3 sequences, 40% to 55% of them seen just once. Sequencing used blood. These receptor sequences come from an older woman in good health.

A few counts support this clonotype. The chain combines TRBV12-3 or TRBV12-4 with TRBJ1-1; 11 bases are a match to TRBD1. This CDR3 is 14 amino acids long. V lost 5 bases and J lost 5; bases outside the gene matches: 4. CDR3 loop: CASSVGTGGTEAFF. For the CDR3, the DNA is TGTGCCAGCAGTGTCGGGACAGGGGGGACTGAAGCTTTCTTT.

A few counts support this clonotype. This chain uses TRBV15 with TRBJ1-1, with D possibly TRBD1 on 5 matching bases. Looked up from germline, CDR1 is LNHNV and CDR2 is YYDKDF (reference sequence). V was shortened by 0 bases and J by 0 bases, with 8 bases between the two germline ends. The CDR3 runs 15 residues. The CDR3 DNA is TGTGCCACCAGCAGAGATCCAGGGATGAACACTGAAGCTTTCTTT. Its translation is CATSRDPGMNTEAFF. Filled out from reference TRBV15 and TRBJ1-1, the complete variable domain reads DAMVIQNPRYQVTQFGKPVTLSCSQTLNHNVMYWYQQKSSQAPKLLFHYYDKDFNNEADTPDNFQSRRPNTSFCFLDIRSPGLGDTAMYLCATSRDPGMNTEAFFGQGTRLTVV.

The chain carries TRBV10-1 and TRBJ2-7, with 13 bases that match TRBD2. Germline CDR1 and CDR2: WNHNN and SYGVQD (reference sequence). The J segment lost 5 bases and the V segment lost 2 bases, leaving 3 bases of the junction unmatched. This CDR3 spans 15 amino acids. CDR3 DNA: TGCGCCAGCAGTGAGATAGGACTAGCGGGAGACGAGCAGTACTTC. Encoded protein: CASSEIGLAGDEQYF.

The J gene is TRBJ2-7, the V gene TRBV27; D remains unclear. Trimming cost V 8 bases and J 5 bases, with 16 bases left between them. The CDR3 length is 13 residues. Germline V gene lookup returns CDR1 MNHEY and CDR2 SMNVEV (reference sequence). This chain's CDR3 is CASHGRFQDEQYF. The CDR3 DNA follows: TGTGCCAGCCATGGACGGTTTCAAGACGAGCAGTACTTC.

This clonotype was observed a handful of times. The gene calls are TRBV10-1 and TRBJ2-3; D is undetermined. CDR3 length equals 15 residues. Trimming stripped 0 bases from V and 6 bases from J, with 13 bases between. Germline CDR1 reads WNHNN; CDR2 reads SYGVQD (reference sequence). In nucleotides, the CDR3 is TGCGCCAGCAGTGAGTCCCCCCCAGCGTTGGATACGCAGTATTTT. Encoded protein: CASSESPPALDTQYF.

The J gene is TRBJ2-5, the V gene TRBV20-1, with 9 positions matching TRBD1. The CDR3 is 14 residues long. J was trimmed by 11 bases and V by 6 bases; bases with no gene match: 16. Germline V lookup: CDR1 DFQATT, CDR2 SNEGSKA (reference sequence). The CDR3 nucleotides read TGCAGTGCCTGGGACAGGGAGCTTTGGAATGAGCAGTACTTC. Amino acid sequence: CSAWDRELWNEQYF.

This clonotype was detected only a few times. The chain couples TRBV4-1 to TRBJ1-4; TRBD1 matches 7 bases. CDR1 MGHRA and CDR2 YSYEKL come from the germline V gene. The V gene end was trimmed by 4 bases and the J gene end by 0 bases; junction bases not matched to a gene: 8. The CDR3 loop spans 17 amino acids. The CDR3 DNA is TGCGCCAGCAGCCCGACAGGGATGGGTGCAACTAATGAAAAACTGTTTTTT. The encoded protein is CASSPTGMGATNEKLFF.

This clonotype was observed a handful of times. This chain connects TRBV5-1 to TRBJ2-5; D might be TRBD1 or TRBD2, each matching 5 bases. The CDR3 sequence is 15 residues long. Germline V gene data show CDR1 as SGHRS and CDR2 as YFSETQ. V was trimmed by 1 base and J by 0 bases, leaving 10 bases between them. CDR3 nucleotide sequence: TGCGCCAGCAGCTTGTTCGGGGCCGACCAAGAGACCCAGTACTTC. Encoded protein: CASSLFGADQETQYF.

The J gene is TRBJ2-3, the V gene TRBV28; weak D call: TRBD2 (5 bases). Per germline, CDR1 MDHEN and CDR2 SYDVKM. V was cut by 10 bases and J by 4 bases, with 15 bases left in between. This CDR3 is 13 amino acids long. CDR3 nucleotide sequence: TGTGCCACCAGCTCGGGGTCCCCAGATACGCAGTATTTT. This sequence encodes CATSSGSPDTQYF.

The chain employs TRBV28 and TRBJ2-7; D remains ambiguous. CDR3 size: 10 residues. The germline V gene has CDR1 MDHEN and CDR2 SYDVKM. Trimming stripped 4 bases from V and 6 bases from J, with 4 bases between. The CDR3 here is CASSSSEQYF. Written as DNA, the CDR3 is TGTGCCAGCAGTTCTAGCGAGCAGTACTTC.

Only a few counts were recorded for this clonotype. The chain has TRBV6-2 or TRBV6-3 and TRBJ2-3; D is tentatively TRBD1 or TRBD2 (6 bases each). CDR1 and CDR2 (germline): MNHEY, SVGEGT. V gave up 0 bases and J gave up 0 bases, with 10 bases separating them. The CDR3 sequence is 16 residues long. The CDR3 DNA follows: TGTGCCAGCAGTTACTCCGGGGGCAGAAGCACAGATACGCAGTATTTT. Translation: CASSYSGGRSTDTQYF.

The rearrangement uses TRBV15 and TRBJ2-1; 7 positions agree with TRBD1. The end of the DNA is better explained by TRBJ2-7, so the J call may be wrong. The germline V gene has CDR1 LNHNV and CDR2 YYDKDF (reference sequence). The CDR3 contains 15 residues. CDR3 protein: CATSRETGENYEQYF. The CDR3 region has the DNA TGTGCCACCAGCAGAGAAACAGGGGAGAACTACGAGCAGTACTTC.

V and J are TRBV9 and TRBJ1-1; D gene ambiguous. V lost 3 bases, J lost 1 base, and 7 bases lay in between. The CDR3 is 13 residues long. The germline CDR1 and CDR2 sequences are SGDLS and YYNGEE. The CDR3 sequence: CASSAYSNTEAFF. As DNA, the CDR3 is TGTGCCAGCAGCGCTTACTCGAACACTGAAGCTTTCTTT.

The sample holds a few counts of this clonotype. The J gene is TRBJ2-3, the V gene TRBV3-1; 13 positions match TRBD2. The CDR3 is 16 residues long. CDR1 LGHDT and CDR2 YNNKEL come from the germline V gene (reference sequence). V lost 4 bases and J lost 4; bases outside the gene matches: 5. In DNA form, the CDR3 reads TGTGCCAGCAGCCCGCGGACTAGCGGGAGATCAGATACGCAGTATTTT. It specifies CASSPRTSGRSDTQYF.

This sequence joins TRBV28 and TRBJ2-2; no clear D gene. The CDR3 is made up of 12 amino acids. The germline V and J ends were trimmed by 3 bases and 7 bases, with 6 bases remaining between them. The germline V gene has CDR1 MDHEN and CDR2 SYDVKM. The CDR3 sequence: CASSFSSGELFF. CDR3 nucleotides: TGTGCCAGCAGTTTCTCTAGCGGGGAGCTGTTTTTT.

This rearrangement joins TRBV10-3 to TRBJ2-1; D may be TRBD2 (5 bases). Trimming stripped 10 bases from V and 8 bases from J, with 15 bases between. Germline V gene data show CDR1 as ENHRY and CDR2 as SYGVKD. This CDR3 is built from 12 residues. For the CDR3, the DNA is TGTGCCACTCGGGCCTTACTAGATGAGCAGTTCTTC. It specifies CATRALLDEQFF.

Details on this clonotype: A much larger clone lies a single base off, so this may be a read error. This sequence joins TRBV29-1 and TRBJ2-3; D call uncertain. The CDR3 consists of 11 residues. V was cut by 7 bases and J by 6 bases, with 11 bases left in between. Germline V gene data show CDR1 as SQVTM and CDR2 as ANQGSEA. The CDR3 nucleotides are TGCAGCGGTGATCGGTCCGATACGCAGTATTTT. The encoded protein is CSGDRSDTQYF.

The chain couples TRBV3-1 to TRBJ1-1; D gene unclear. The germline V gene encodes CDR1 LGHDT and CDR2 YNNKEL (reference sequence). Trimming cost V 1 base and J 5 bases, with 14 bases left between them. This CDR3 region has 15 residues. CDR3 amino acids: CASSQVRLQRTEAFF. The CDR3 coding sequence is TGTGCCAGCAGCCAAGTCCGTCTTCAGAGGACTGAAGCTTTCTTT.

V usage is TRBV11-2 and J usage is TRBJ2-7, with TRBD1 identical over 7 bases. Germline loops: CDR1 SGHAT, CDR2 FQNNGV. The trim removed 5 bases at V and 9 bases at J, leaving 7 bases unmatched. This CDR3 spans 12 amino acids. The CDR3, as DNA: TGTGCCAGCAGCACACAGGGGCTGGGGCAGTACTTC. Its translation: CASSTQGLGQYF. The full variable domain, with the rest looked up from reference TRBV11-2 and TRBJ2-7, is EAGVAQSPRYKIIEKRQSVAFWCNPISGHATLYWYQQILGQGPKLLIQFQNNGVVDDSQLPKDRFSAERLKGVDSTLKIQPAKLEDSAVYLCASSTQGLGQYFGPGTRLTVT.

The chain links TRBV7-9 to TRBJ2-1, with 7 positions matching TRBD1. CDR1 is SEHNR and CDR2 is FQNEAQ in the germline V gene (reference sequence). The CDR3 has 14 amino acids. V lost 5 bases to trimming and J lost 5 bases; unmatched junction nucleotides: 6. The chain's CDR3 is CASSGDSFHNEQFF. The CDR3 DNA reads as TGTGCCAGCAGCGGGGACAGCTTTCACAATGAGCAGTTCTTC.

This clonotype was detected only a few times. The chain couples TRBV4-2 to TRBJ2-7; D call uncertain. The V gene lost 0 bases and the J gene lost 6 bases, with 12 bases spanning the gap. Germline CDR1 and CDR2: LGHNA and YNFKEQ. The CDR3 consists of 14 residues. Written as DNA, the CDR3 is TGTGCCAGCAGCCAAGATGTCTTGGTGGTCGAGCAGTACTTC. Translated: CASSQDVLVVEQYF.

V is TRBV30 and J is TRBJ2-3; TRBD1 matches 7 bases. CDR3 length: 14 residues. Germline-derived CDR1 and CDR2 are GTSNPN and SVGIG (reference sequence). The junction had 3 bases not matched to a gene; V was cut back by 0 bases and J by 3 bases. The CDR3 DNA is TGTGCCTGGAGTGTCAGGGGGTGGACAGATACGCAGTATTTT. The encoded protein is CAWSVRGWTDTQYF.